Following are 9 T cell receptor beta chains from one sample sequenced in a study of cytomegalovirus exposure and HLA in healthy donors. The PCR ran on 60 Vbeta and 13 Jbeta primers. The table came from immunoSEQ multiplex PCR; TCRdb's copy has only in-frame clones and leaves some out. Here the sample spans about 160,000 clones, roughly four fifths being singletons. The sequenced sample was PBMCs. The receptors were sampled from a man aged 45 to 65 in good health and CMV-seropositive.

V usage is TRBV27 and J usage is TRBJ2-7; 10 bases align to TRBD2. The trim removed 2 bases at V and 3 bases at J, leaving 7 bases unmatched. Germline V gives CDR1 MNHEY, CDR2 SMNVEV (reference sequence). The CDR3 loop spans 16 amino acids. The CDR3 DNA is TGTGCCAGCAGTTTAAACCTCCTAGCGGGAGACTACGAGCAGTACTTC. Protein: CASSLNLLAGDYEQYF.

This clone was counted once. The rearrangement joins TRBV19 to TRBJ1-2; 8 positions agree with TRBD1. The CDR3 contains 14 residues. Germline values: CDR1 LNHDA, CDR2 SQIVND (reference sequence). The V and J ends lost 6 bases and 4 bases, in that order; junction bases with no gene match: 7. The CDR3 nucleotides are TGTGCCAGTAGCACGGACAGGGTTGGCTATGGCTACACCTTC. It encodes CASSTDRVGYGYTF. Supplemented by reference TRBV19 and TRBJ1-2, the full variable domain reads DGGITQSPKYLFRKEGQNVTLSCEQNLNHDAMYWYRQDPGQGLRLIYYSQIVNDFQKGDIAEGYSVSREKKESFPLTVTSAQKNPTAFYLCASSTDRVGYGYTFGSGTRLTVV.

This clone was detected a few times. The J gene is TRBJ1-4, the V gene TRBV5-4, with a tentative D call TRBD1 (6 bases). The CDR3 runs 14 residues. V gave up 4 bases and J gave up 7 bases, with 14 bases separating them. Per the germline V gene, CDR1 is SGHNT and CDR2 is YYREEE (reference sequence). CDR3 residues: CASSLGGDFEKLFF. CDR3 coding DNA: TGTGCCAGCAGCCTAGGGGGTGATTTTGAAAAACTGTTTTTT.

For the CDR3, the DNA is TGCGCCAGCAGTCAATCGACCTACAGGGCAGATACGCAGTATTTT. Protein: CASSQSTYRADTQYF. The chain has TRBV23-1 and TRBJ2-3; D may be TRBD1 (6 bases). TRBV23-1 is an open reading frame whose function is uncertain. Trimming took off 0 bases at V and 4 bases at J, with 11 bases between the two ends. The CDR3 contains 15 residues.

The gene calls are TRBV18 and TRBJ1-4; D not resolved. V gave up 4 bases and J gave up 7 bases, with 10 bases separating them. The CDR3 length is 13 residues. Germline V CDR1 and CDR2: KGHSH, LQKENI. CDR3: CASSRGSGEKLFF. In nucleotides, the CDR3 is TGTGCCAGCTCACGAGGGTCTGGTGAAAAACTGTTTTTT.

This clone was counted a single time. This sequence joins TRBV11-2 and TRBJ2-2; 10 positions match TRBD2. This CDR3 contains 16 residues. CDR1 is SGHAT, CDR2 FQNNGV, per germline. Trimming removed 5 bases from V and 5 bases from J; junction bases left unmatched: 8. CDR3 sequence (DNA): TGTGCCAGCAGCAGACAGGGACTAGCGTCGACCGGGGAGCTGTTTTTT. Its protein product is CASSRQGLASTGELFF.

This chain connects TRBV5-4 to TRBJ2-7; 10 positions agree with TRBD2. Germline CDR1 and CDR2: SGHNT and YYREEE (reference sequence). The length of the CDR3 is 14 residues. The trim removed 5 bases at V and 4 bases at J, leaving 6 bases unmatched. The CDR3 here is CASRSQREGYEQYF. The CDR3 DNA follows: TGTGCCAGCAGATCTCAGCGGGAGGGGTACGAGCAGTACTTC.

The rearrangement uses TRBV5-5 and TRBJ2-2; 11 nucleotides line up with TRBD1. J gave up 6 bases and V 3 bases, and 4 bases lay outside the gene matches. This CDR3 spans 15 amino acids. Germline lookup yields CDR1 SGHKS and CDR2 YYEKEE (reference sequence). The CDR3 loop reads CASSSPGQGAGELFF. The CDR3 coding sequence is TGTGCCAGCAGCTCACCGGGACAGGGGGCCGGGGAGCTGTTTTTT.

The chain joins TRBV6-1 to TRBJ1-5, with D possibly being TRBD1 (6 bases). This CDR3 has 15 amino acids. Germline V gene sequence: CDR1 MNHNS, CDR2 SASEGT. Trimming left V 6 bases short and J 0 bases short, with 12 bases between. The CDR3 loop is CASSEQGFSNQPQHF. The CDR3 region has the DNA TGTGCCAGCAGCGAGCAGGGGTTTAGCAATCAGCCCCAGCATTTT.